These 9 T cell receptor beta chains were sequenced from one sample in a study of Graves' ophthalmopathy and Graves' hyperthyroidism. Investigators amplified TCR beta CDR3 regions from RNA transcripts. HTBI primers were employed in first-round RT-PCR, then a second-round multiplex PCR followed. TCRdb itself ran the multiplex PCR reads through MiXCR, one entry per CDR3 protein. Here the sample spans about 370,000 distinct CDR3 sequences, 15% to 20% being singletons. The sample taken for sequencing was peripheral blood. The receptors shown here come from an adult woman with stable Graves' hyperthyroidism.

This clonotype has more than one count but fewer than ten. The junction departs from germline at one end; a sequencing error may be responsible. This chain connects TRBV5-1 to TRBJ2-4, with 7 positions matching TRBD1. The CDR3 is made up of 14 amino acids. CDR1 is SGHRS, CDR2 YFSETQ, per germline. The CDR3 sequence: CASSLEGANNIKYF. The CDR3 nucleotides read TGCGCCAGCAGCTTGGAGGGGGCGAATAACATTAAGTACTTC.

This clonotype was seen ten or more times. V is TRBV19 and J is TRBJ2-2; D ambiguous. Germline V gene data show CDR1 as LNHDA and CDR2 as SQIVND (reference sequence). Trimming pared 3 bases from V and 5 bases from J, leaving 4 bases between. This CDR3 contains 12 residues. Here the CDR3 reads CASSMRTGELFF. In DNA, the CDR3 is TGTGCCAGTAGTATGCGAACCGGGGAGCTGTTTTTT.

This clonotype was counted ten times or more. This rearrangement joins TRBV29-1 to TRBJ1-1; the D is unclear. Germline CDR1 is SQVTM and CDR2 is ANQGSEA. With 5 bases removed from V and 1 base from J, the gap between germline ends came to 8 bases. This CDR3 has 12 residues. The CDR3, as DNA: TGCAGCGTTACGGACGGGAACACTGAAGCTTTCTTT. This sequence encodes CSVTDGNTEAFF.

This clonotype came up many times. The chain is built from TRBV2 and TRBJ1-5; maybe TRBD1 (5 bases). The CDR3 loop spans 16 amino acids. Trimming cost V 8 bases and J 4 bases, with 21 bases left between them. The germline V gene encodes CDR1 SNHLY and CDR2 FYNNEI. CDR3 bases: TGTGCCAGCGAGTTTACAAGTCGGGGGGTTAATCAGCCCCAGCATTTT. Its translation is CASEFTSRGVNQPQHF.

This clonotype was seen repeatedly, ten times or more. V gene TRBV28 combines with J gene TRBJ1-1; D not resolved. CDR1 is MDHEN and CDR2 is SYDVKM in the germline V gene. V shed 2 bases and J shed 4 bases, with 20 bases lying between them. The CDR3 has 17 residues. DNA for the CDR3: TGTGCCAGCAGTTTAGGAGTCAGGTTCATTGCGACCACTGAAGCTTTCTTT. Its protein is CASSLGVRFIATTEAFF. Combining the CDR3 with reference TRBV28 and TRBJ1-1 gives the whole variable domain DVKVTQSSRYLVKRTGEKVFLECVQDMDHENMFWYRQDPGLGLRLIYFSYDVKMKEKGDIPEGYSVSREKKERFSLILESASTNQTSMYLCASSLGVRFIATTEAFFGQGTRLTVV.

This clonotype was seen ten or more times. This chain joins TRBV30 and TRBJ2-7; no reliable D call. The length of the CDR3 is 13 residues. V lost 3 bases and J lost 4, with 13 bases in between. The germline V gene encodes CDR1 GTSNPN and CDR2 SVGIG (reference sequence). The CDR3 sequence is CAWRKHASYEQYF. CDR3 sequence (DNA): TGTGCCTGGAGGAAACACGCCTCTTACGAGCAGTACTTC.

The V and J genes are TRBV6-1 and TRBJ2-6, with D perhaps matching TRBD1 (6 bases). In germline, CDR1 is MNHNS, CDR2 SASEGT. The V end lost 6 bases, the J end lost 4 bases, and 13 bases lay between the germline ends. This CDR3 spans 15 amino acids. The CDR3, as DNA: TGTGCCAGCAGCGACGACAGGTACGGGGCCAACGTCCTGACTTTC. Its translation: CASSDDRYGANVLTF.

This clonotype has only a few counts. The chain carries TRBV12-5 and TRBJ1-1; 7 nucleotides agree with TRBD1. Germline CDR1 reads LGHNT; CDR2 reads FRNRAP. This CDR3 has 17 amino acids. The J segment lost 5 bases and the V segment lost 4 bases, leaving 16 bases of the junction unmatched. The CDR3 bases are TGTGCTAGTGGTTCGACTGACAATCTACAGGGGAATACTGAAGCTTTCTTT. It is translated as CASGSTDNLQGNTEAFF.

This clonotype was counted at least ten times. V is TRBV6-5 and J is TRBJ2-7; the D call may be TRBD1 or TRBD2 (5 bases each). Germline CDR1 MNHEY, CDR2 SVGAGI. Trimming shortened V by 1 base and J by 6 bases, and 16 bases separated the two germline ends. The CDR3 sequence is 15 residues long. This chain's CDR3 is CASSYLAPGTAEQYF. CDR3 nucleotides: TGTGCCAGCAGTTACTTGGCCCCGGGGACGGCCGAGCAGTACTTC.